The source of this T cell receptor (beta chain) is a study of long-term antiretroviral therapy in people with HIV. Background on the study: The earliest samples predate the 2015 immediate-ART recommendation by about a decade.

On this clone itself: The antigen is not known.

For each donor, at least one pre-ART and at least two post-ART PBMC samples were available. At survey level, the immunoSEQ assay was run in its v3.0 version. Sequencing of each sample targeted roughly 40,000-50,000 T-cell genomes. Only in-frame clones appear in the TCRdb table, and some are missing; sequencing was by immunoSEQ multiplex PCR. The sample lists tens of thousands of clones; about 80% were seen once. Whole-study results and caveats: Among HIV repertoires, CDR3 length ranges were narrower than those of controls.

This CDR3 region has 15 residues. Germline V gives CDR1 MDHEN, CDR2 SYDVKM. V lost 4 bases and J lost 3, with 13 bases in between. The sequence derives from a man aged 35 to 55 with HIV. The sequencing here drew on unsorted PBMCs, taken 0.5 years before starting antiretroviral therapy. V gene TRBV28 combines with J gene TRBJ1-5; tentative D call: TRBD1 (6 bases). CDR3 in amino acids: CASSYPSGVNQPQHF. The CDR3 region has the DNA TGTGCCAGCAGTTATCCTTCAGGGGTCAATCAGCCCCAGCATTTT.